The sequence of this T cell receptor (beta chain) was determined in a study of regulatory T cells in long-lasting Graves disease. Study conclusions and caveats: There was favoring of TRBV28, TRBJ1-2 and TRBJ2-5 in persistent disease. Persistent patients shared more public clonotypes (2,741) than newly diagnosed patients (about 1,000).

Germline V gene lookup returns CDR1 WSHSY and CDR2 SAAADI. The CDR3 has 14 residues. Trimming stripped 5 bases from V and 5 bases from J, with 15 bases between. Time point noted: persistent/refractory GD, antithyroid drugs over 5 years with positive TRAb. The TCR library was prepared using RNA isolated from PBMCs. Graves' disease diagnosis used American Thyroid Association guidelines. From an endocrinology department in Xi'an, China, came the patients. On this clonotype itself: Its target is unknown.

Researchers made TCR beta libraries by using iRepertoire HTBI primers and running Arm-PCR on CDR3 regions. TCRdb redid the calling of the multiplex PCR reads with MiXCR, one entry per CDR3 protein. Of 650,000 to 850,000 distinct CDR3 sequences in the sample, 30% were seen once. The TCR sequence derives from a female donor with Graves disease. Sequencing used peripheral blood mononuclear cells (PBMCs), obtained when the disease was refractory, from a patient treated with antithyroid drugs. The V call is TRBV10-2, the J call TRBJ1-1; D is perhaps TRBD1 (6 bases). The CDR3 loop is CASSRIEGGTEAFF. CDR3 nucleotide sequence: TGCGCCAGCAGTCGTATTGAGGGGGGGACTGAAGCTTTCTTT.